This TCR beta chain was found in a study of molecular identifiers for immune sequencing clone quantification. Germline V lookup: CDR1 SGHDT, CDR2 YYEEEE. The length of the CDR3 is 16 residues. Previously published methods and listed TCR primers were used for the bulk TCR libraries. Via MiXCR, TCRdb re-called the PCR reads, giving one row per CDR3 protein. The table shows 350,000 or so distinct CDR3 sequences, with about 21% occurring only once. Study-wide points: In naive cells, under 1% of molecules belonged to clones above 20 RNA copies, against over 97% in effector cells. For highly expanded clones, sizes could be underestimated when identical TCR molecules share a barcode.

Sorting captured naive CD8 T cells as CD8+CD4-CCR7+CD45RA+. This clonotype turned up a few times. Its antigen remains unknown. Sequence at one end of the junction differs from germline and may be a read error. The specimen was naive CD8+ T cells from blood, with Jurkat cell RNA spiked in. Regarding subset: FACS-sorted CD8+CD4-CCR7+CD45RA+ naive T cells. The gene calls are TRBV5-6 and TRBJ1-1; D gene uncertain. The TCR sequence derives from a human donor in good health. Some libraries in this study had Jurkat cell RNA spiked in. CDR3 in DNA: TGTGCCAGCAGCTTTTGGGGAGGTCTCATGAACGCTGAAGCTTTCTTT. Protein product: CASSFWGGLMNAEAFF. Filled out from reference TRBV5-6 and TRBJ1-1, the complete variable domain reads DAGVTQSPTHLIKTRGQQVTLRCSPKSGHDTVSWYQQALGQGPQFIFQYYEEEERQRGNFPDRFSGHQFPNYSSELNVNALLLGDSALYLCASSFWGGLMNAEAFFGQGTRLTVV.